Here is one TCR beta chain with its context. The entry originates in a study of CD4 T cells in relation to SARS-CoV-2 and coronaviruses. Unexposed donor CD4+ T cells date from 2011-2018, before the COVID-19 pandemic. CDR3 length: 15 residues. Germline CDR1 is KGHSH and CDR2 is LQKENI. V lost 10 bases and J lost 4; bases outside the gene matches: 13. Clones were read by immunoSEQ multiplex PCR, and TCRdb kept only the in-frame ones, dropping some. The sample records 65,000 or so clones, around 86% being singletons. This receptor was obtained from a human donor in good health. The material sequenced was memory CD4+ T cells from PBMCs. This chain links TRBV18 with TRBJ2-5; 9 bases fit TRBD1. CDR3 amino acids: CATPGQGIFGETQYF. DNA of the CDR3: TGTGCCACACCGGGACAGGGTATTTTCGGAGAGACCCAGTACTTC. Based on the CDR3 plus reference TRBV18 and TRBJ2-5, the full variable domain is NAGVMQNPRHLVRRRGQEARLRCSPMKGHSHVYWYRQLPEEGLKFMVYLQKENIIDESGMPKERFSAEFPKEGPSILRIQQVVRGDSAAYFCATPGQGIFGETQYFGPGTRLLVL.